These 7 T cell receptor beta chains share one sample of origin, sequenced in a study of shared clonotypes between healthy human individuals. Sequenced by immunoSEQ multiplex PCR; TCRdb stores in-frame clones only, minus some. The repertoire includes over a million clones, 98% to 99% of them detected once, and around 0.33% sits in the top ten. The sequencing sample was made of naive CD4+ T cells sorted from blood. Sample subset: CD45RA+ positively selected. These TCRs come from a man aged 30 to 39 in good health.

The chain couples TRBV19 to TRBJ1-3; D may be TRBD1 (6 bases). CDR1 and CDR2 from the germline V gene are LNHDA and SQIVND (reference sequence). This CDR3 comprises 15 residues. V was clipped by 3 bases and J by 2 bases, with 11 bases between them. The CDR3 loop is CASSILGGAGNTIYF. The CDR3 DNA is TGTGCCAGTAGTATTTTAGGGGGTGCTGGAAACACCATATATTTT.

V gene TRBV27 combines with J gene TRBJ2-5; 7 nucleotides match TRBD2. This CDR3 contains 14 residues. Germline loops: CDR1 MNHEY, CDR2 SMNVEV (reference sequence). The trim removed 5 bases at V and 4 bases at J, leaving 7 bases unmatched. This CDR3 is CASSSGTGGETQYF. CDR3 nucleotide sequence: TGTGCCAGCAGTAGCGGAACGGGGGGAGAGACCCAGTACTTC.

This chain connects TRBV13 to TRBJ2-2; 10 bases are shared with TRBD2. V lost 8 bases to trimming and J lost 2 bases; unmatched junction nucleotides: 5. Germline V lookup: CDR1 PRHDT, CDR2 FYEKMQ (reference sequence). The CDR3 has 15 residues. CDR3 in amino acids: CASLRTSGNTGELFF. The CDR3 coding sequence is TGTGCCAGCTTGAGGACTAGCGGAAACACCGGGGAGCTGTTTTTT.

This chain links TRBV9 with TRBJ2-3; D unclear. The CDR3 length is 13 residues. Trimming shortened V by 0 bases and J by 5 bases, and 7 bases separated the two germline ends. Germline V lookup: CDR1 SGDLS, CDR2 YYNGEE. This CDR3 reads CASSVVDRDTQYF. DNA of the CDR3: TGTGCCAGCAGCGTAGTGGATAGAGATACGCAGTATTTT.

The rearrangement uses TRBV5-4 and TRBJ1-2; D gene unclear. V was clipped by 1 base and J by 6 bases, with 16 bases between them. This CDR3 has 15 residues. Germline V gene data show CDR1 as SGHNT and CDR2 as YYREEE (reference sequence). In DNA, the CDR3 is TGTGCCAGCAGCTTGCGGCAGAAGGGAACTAATGGCTACACCTTC. This gives the protein CASSLRQKGTNGYTF.

This sequence joins TRBV18 and TRBJ2-2; TRBD2 matches 10 bases. Trimming at V came to 5 bases and at J to 2 bases, leaving 2 bases not matched to a gene. The CDR3 consists of 15 residues. The germline gives CDR1 KGHSH, CDR2 LQKENI. The CDR3 protein is CASSSSGGNTGELFF. CDR3 in DNA: TGTGCCAGCTCATCTAGCGGGGGAAACACCGGGGAGCTGTTTTTT.

The chain joins TRBV19 to TRBJ2-7; the match to TRBD1 covers 7 bases. This CDR3 spans 15 amino acids. V lost 6 bases to trimming and J lost 2 bases; unmatched junction nucleotides: 10. Per the germline V gene, CDR1 is LNHDA and CDR2 is SQIVND (reference sequence). The CDR3 spells CASSLSGQYPYEQYF. As DNA, the CDR3 is TGTGCCAGTAGCCTATCGGGACAGTACCCCTACGAGCAGTACTTC. The full variable domain, its missing parts supplied by reference TRBV19 and TRBJ2-7, is DGGITQSPKYLFRKEGQNVTLSCEQNLNHDAMYWYRQDPGQGLRLIYYSQIVNDFQKGDIAEGYSVSREKKESFPLTVTSAQKNPTAFYLCASSLSGQYPYEQYFGPGTRLTVT.